The clone carrying this TCR beta chain appeared a few times. Germline-derived CDR1 and CDR2 are MDHEN and SYDVKM. Deletions cut 2 bases from V and 2 bases from J, with 18 bases between. The CDR3 contains 17 residues. PCR employed 60 Vbeta and 13 Jbeta primers. Method: immunoSEQ multiplex PCR; TCRdb's copy keeps in-frame clones and lacks some. Counted here are 75,000 to 80,000 clones, approximately 70% occurring once; the ten biggest clones make up roughly 4.4%. The source of the sample is a study of cytomegalovirus exposure and HLA in healthy donors. Across the whole study: A previous analysis identified about 110 million unique TCR beta sequences derived from 180 million or so T cells.

The receptor's source is a man in his 60s in good health and CMV-seropositive. The sample consisted of PBMCs. The chain employs TRBV28 and TRBJ2-5; tentative D call: TRBD1 (6 bases). This CDR3 is CASSLTDTDRKQETQYF. The CDR3 DNA reads TGTGCCAGCAGTTTAACGGACACCGACAGGAAGCAAGAGACCCAGTACTTC.